The source of this T cell receptor beta chain is a study of CD8+CD57+ T cells in acquired aplastic anemia. Study-wide findings and caveats: CD8+ Simpson's diversity showed no significant patient-control difference.

Genomic DNA templated the TCR beta VDJ and CDR3 profiling. Using its own MiXCR run on the reads, TCRdb lists one record per CDR3 protein. The repertoire holds 75,000 to 100,000 distinct CDR3 sequences, around 62% seen once, with 65% in the top ten. Patients included in sequencing had previously demonstrated CD8+CD57+ cell expansion by flow cytometry. Severe acquired aplastic anemia was present in every patient. Germline CDR1 reads KGHDR; CDR2 reads SFDVKD. The V and J ends lost 6 bases and 7 bases, in that order; junction bases with no gene match: 7. The CDR3 consists of 13 residues. This clonotype occurred a few times. Its matching antigen is unknown.

The TCR comes from a human donor with aplastic anemia. Material for sequencing was sorted CD4+, CD8+, or CD8+CD57+ T cells (not recorded which) from PBMCs. This rearrangement joins TRBV24-1 to TRBJ2-5, with 7 bases lining up with TRBD2. The CDR3 reads CATSTPSGPTQYF. Written as DNA, the CDR3 is TGTGCCACCAGTACTCCTAGCGGCCCGACCCAGTACTTC.